This T cell receptor (beta chain) was sequenced during a study of CD8+ T cells in alopecia areata. CDR1 is SEHNR, CDR2 FQNEAQ, per germline (reference sequence). This CDR3 is built from 12 residues. J was trimmed by 4 bases and V by 6 bases; bases with no gene match: 0. General study results and limits: There were also resident alphabeta T cells of normal skin sequenced in scalp samples.

As for this clone: The antigen remains unidentified.

Indicated treatment: oral pan-JAK inhibitor, 5-10 mg twice daily. Sequencing relied on a cDNA template that was reverse transcribed from extracted RNA. The repertoire was sequenced with immunoSEQ multiplex PCR; TCRdb's copy has only in-frame clones and lacks some. The data show some 170,000 clones, about 55% seen once. This rearrangement joins TRBV7-9 to TRBJ1-1; 9 nucleotides line up with TRBD1. This sequence was found in a human donor with alopecia areata. This material consisted of CD8+ T cells sorted from blood, taken at week 24, from a patient treated with tofacitinib. CDR3 sequence (DNA): TGTGCCAGCAGGGACAGGGGCACTGAAGCTTTCTTT. It codes for CASRDRGTEAFF.